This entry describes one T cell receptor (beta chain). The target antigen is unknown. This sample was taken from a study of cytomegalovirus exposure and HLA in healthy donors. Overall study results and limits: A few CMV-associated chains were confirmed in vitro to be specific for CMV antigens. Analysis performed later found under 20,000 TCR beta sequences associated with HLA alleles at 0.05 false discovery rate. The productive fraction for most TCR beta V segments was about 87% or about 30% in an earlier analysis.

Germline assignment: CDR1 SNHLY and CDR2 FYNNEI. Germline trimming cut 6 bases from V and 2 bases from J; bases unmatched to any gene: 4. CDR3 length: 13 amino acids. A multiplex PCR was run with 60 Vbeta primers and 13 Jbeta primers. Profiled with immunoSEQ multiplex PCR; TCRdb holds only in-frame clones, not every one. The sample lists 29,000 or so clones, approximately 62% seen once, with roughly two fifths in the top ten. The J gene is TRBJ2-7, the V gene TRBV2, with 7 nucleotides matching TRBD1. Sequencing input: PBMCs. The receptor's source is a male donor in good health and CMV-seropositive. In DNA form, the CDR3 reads TGTGCCAGCAGGCCAACAGGGGCCTACGAGCAGTACTTC. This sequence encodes CASRPTGAYEQYF.